The T cell receptor beta chain described here comes from a study of cytomegalovirus exposure and HLA in healthy donors (dated by TCRdb to the late 2010s). Regarding the study in general: In an earlier analysis of 587 of the donors, roughly 300 Gb of sequence data and 90 million to 130 million unique TCR beta sequences from 150 million to 200 million T cells were reported. A later genetic analysis took genome-wide SNP genotypes for about 65% of the roughly 670 donors and used that subset as a discovery cohort. Rather than drawing on any new phenotypic data, the later analysis identified candidate immune exposures from TCR beta sequences and the way those sequences occurred across donors. The study aimed to test whether signatures of past pathogen exposure could be identified by cataloging public T cell receptors. Of the roughly 400 genotyped donors, less than 85% were placed in the genetic ancestry cluster associated with self-reported Caucasian donors. An early release covering about 600 HLA-typed donors comprised about 310 gigabases of sequencing data and around 85 million unique TCR sequences. Because of strong linkage in the cohort, a handful of DR-DQ haplotypes were treated as single units for association and clustering. To study patterns of TCR occurrence, a later analysis re-analyzed previously published TCR beta repertoires from 700 or so donors and added high-resolution HLA genotyping. Donor age, sex, ethnicity and CMV serostatus were compiled alongside the repertoire data. The T cell repertoires of about 700 subjects were profiled by immunosequencing and related to cytomegalovirus serostatus. High-throughput TCR immunosequencing, statistical association of individual TCRs with disease status, and machine learning were combined to predict cytomegalovirus infection status. Every discovery cohort repertoire had been produced on one sequencing platform. An earlier analysis of 587 of the donors used high-throughput TCR beta sequencing to judge whether each TCR beta V gene segment behaved as functional or pseudogenic. Across 300 to 500 genotyped donors of the cohort, an average of roughly 250,000 unique TCR beta nucleotide sequences per donor were sequenced, and roughly 17% of those sequences were non-productive. In addition to the first cohort of hundreds of subjects, a separate validation cohort of under 150 different subjects was used. The number of typed donors differed by locus: 629-630 for A, B, C, DRB1 and DQB1; 500 to 550 for DQA1; roughly 600 for DPA1; and approximately 450 for DPB1. HLA typing covered class I and class II loci at four-digit resolution.

Library prep was done by the immunoSEQ multiplex PCR assay. For the multiplex PCR, a mixture combining 60 forward primers for TCR Vbeta segments and 13 reverse primers for TCR Jbeta segments was used. A multiplex PCR assay on genomic DNA amplified the CDR3 region of rearranged TCR beta genes. Amplified TCR beta libraries were sequenced as 87-base-pair reads on the Illumina HiSeq System. The source study handled its data this way. A later analysis counted approximately 74 million unique TCR beta chains across the 550 to 750 repertoires, and some 12 million of these chains were shared by at least two donors. A nearest-neighbor algorithm error-corrected the raw reads and collapsed the reads into unique sequences, merging closely related sequences to remove PCR and sequencing errors. To assign V, D and J gene segments, CDR3 sequences were aligned to IMGT reference sequences. For a sequence to be retained, a match of at least six nucleotides was required to both a V gene segment and a J gene segment. A rearrangement counted as productive if the CDR3 had no stop codons and remained in frame with V and J, and every other rearrangement counted as non-productive. CDR3 was defined according to IMGT convention as the region running from the second conserved V-encoded cysteine to the conserved J-encoded phenylalanine. Sequences without an unambiguous match to a single V gene segment were excluded from the earlier analysis of several hundred of the donors. An earlier analysis of under 750 of the donors called V segments functional above 56.7% productive rearrangements and segregating when the between-donor standard deviation exceeded 5%. A statistical classification framework was built for diagnosing cytomegalovirus status from the catalog of TCR beta chain sequences. V and J gene assignment, in a later analysis, came from comparing TCR nucleotide sequences with IMGT/GENE-DB human TR gene sequences. The TCRdist pipeline was used in a later analysis to assign CDR3 sequences and most-parsimonious VDJ recombination scenarios. In a later analysis, each TCR beta chain was defined by its CDR3 amino acid sequence together with its V-gene family, and reads without a unique V-gene family were excluded. To address suspected cross-contamination and a sequencing artifact, a later analysis removed around 590 highly shared, low-generation-probability nucleotide sequences. In a later analysis, a clonal expansion index for each public chain was calculated from normalized within-repertoire ranks of inferred template counts. Generation probabilities in a later analysis came from a VDJ recombination model fitted to out-of-frame rearrangements, and those results were checked against IGoR. In a later analysis, TCR-TCR, TCR-HLA and TCR-CMV co-occurrence was scored with hypergeometric tests, and a repertoire-size bias correction was applied to TCR pairs. In a later analysis, false discovery rates were estimated by permuting HLA or CMV assignments 20 times. In a later analysis, co-occurring TCRs were grouped using DBSCAN, and TCRdist sequence similarity was added for clustering within HLA-allele-positive subsets. Repertoires with fewer than 30,000 or more than 120,000 public chains, plus five repertoires with anomalous nucleotide sharing, were excluded from co-occurrence clustering. What TCRdb holds here is the immuneACCESS table cut down to in-frame rearrangements. Part of the clones is not present; checked against another copy, under half of the missing clones reflect an unresolved V gene, and the others are unexplained. That table furnishes V, J and clone size, whereas the DNA furnished D and trimming. The sample table contains 200,000 or so clones; only one count was recorded for about four fifths of them. Of the sample, around 3% falls within the top ten clones.

This clone appeared once. Which antigen it targets is not known. Base quality data are lacking; no much larger clone is found one base away. As encoded in the germline V gene, CDR1 is SGHDT while CDR2 is YYEEEE. The trim is 4 bases for V and 2 bases for J, with a gap of 17 bases between the germline ends. There are 16 amino acids in the CDR3, from cysteine to phenylalanine inclusive. Of all the DNA, just the CDR3 is kept, 48 bases in frame from base 1. The paper as a whole reports these results and caveats: Several of the top co-occurrence clusters appeared to be linked to parvovirus B19, influenza, CMV and Epstein-Barr virus, according to a later analysis. The 87-base-pair reads could not distinguish some IMGT-functional V segments, including TRBV6-2 and TRBV6-3, so those segments were excluded. In vitro tests confirmed that a few of the cytomegalovirus-associated TCR beta chains recognize cytomegalovirus antigens. This cohort had only TCR beta chains sequenced, and the lack of alpha or paired-chain data limited which features could be detected. Correlated functional status among segregating V segments might reflect linkage disequilibrium, but an unknown experimental factor could not be ruled out. Most CMV-associated TCR beta chains appeared to be HLA-restricted in a later analysis, and the HLA associations seemed to be driven largely by CMV exposure. Roughly uniform sequencing depth across donors was assumed in presence/absence analyses, although this assumption may not hold. In a later genetic analysis, a missense DCLRE1C variant was associated with V-gene and J-gene trimming of TCR beta chains, and the association was replicated in an independent cohort. The only immune exposure information available for the cohort was CMV serostatus. A group of highly shared sequence variants was considered likely to be a technical artifact of the sequencing pipeline. Compared with the roughly 720-donor mean, donors in an Asian-associated ancestry cluster had fewer N-insertions in productive TCRs, according to a later genetic analysis. The earlier analysis of approximately 560 of the donors excluded over 15 rarely observed V segments, including chromosome 9 orphons, because counts were too low. In a later analysis, about 17,000 TCR beta sequences were associated with specific HLA alleles at a false discovery rate of 0.05. In a later analysis, HLA-associated TCR beta chains were found to be more clonally expanded and to have lower generation probabilities than equally common non-associated chains. The classifier was reported to diagnose cytomegalovirus status with high specificity and sensitivity in both the original cohort and the validation cohort. The study gave a list of more than 150 TCR beta chains associated with cytomegalovirus. According to a later analysis, TCR association rates differed among HLA loci, with DRB1 alleles showing the most associated TCRs and HLA-C alleles showing the fewest. When HLA alleles, especially DR and DQ, strongly co-occurred, attributing TCR associations to individual alleles was difficult. Because some donors lacked HLA typing at each locus, the association tests relied only on the typed subset. In an earlier analysis of about 600 of the donors, most TCR beta V segments appeared in productive rearrangements about 87% or about 30% of the time, broadly matching IMGT annotations. A further reported finding was that TCR beta sequences accurately predicted the HLA-A and HLA-B alleles for most subjects in the first cohort. It was suggested by the authors that the approach could potentially be generalized to other disease states and immunological phenotypes. Most TCR sequences were seen in very few donors, while some public TCRs were found in many individuals.

The cohort was made up of about 610 healthy bone marrow donors. Cohort members were all nominally healthy when sampled, although unrecorded immune exposures were likely present. The donor tested CMV seropositive and was one of the 289 seropositive cohort members. A peripheral blood sample was provided by each donor, and peripheral blood mononuclear cells were used for TCR beta sequencing. The Qiagen DNeasy Blood Extraction Kit was used to extract genomic DNA from the blood cell samples. The chain is assembled from TRBV5-6 and TRBJ2-3, with a weak D call of TRBD1 (5 bases match). Source material: PBMCs. The sequence was obtained from a woman aged 50 to 60 in good health and CMV-seropositive. The CDR3 sequence is CASSLPDRRVTDTQYF. The DNA sequence follows: TGTGCCAGCAGCCTACCCGACAGAAGAGTCACAGATACGCAGTATTTT. With the rest looked up from the reference TRBV5-6 and TRBJ2-3 genes rather than sequenced, the full variable domain is DAGVTQSPTHLIKTRGQQVTLRCSPKSGHDTVSWYQQALGQGPQFIFQYYEEEERQRGNFPDRFSGHQFPNYSSELNVNALLLGDSALYLCASSLPDRRVTDTQYFGPGTRLTVL.